These 20 T cell receptor beta chains originate from one sample sequenced in a study of T cells in narcolepsy. TCRdb's copy holds only in-frame clones and misses some; the assay was immunoSEQ multiplex PCR. Of about 36,000 clones listed, 70% to 85% are singletons. Sequencing used memory (CD45RA-) CD4+ T cells from blood. The origin of the receptors is a human donor in good health.

The J gene is TRBJ1-2, the V gene TRBV10-1; D not resolved. Germline V gene sequence: CDR1 WNHNN, CDR2 SYGVQD (reference sequence). V was trimmed by 3 bases and J by 2 bases, leaving 7 bases between them. The CDR3 spans 13 residues. In DNA, the CDR3 is TGCGCCAGCAGTGACCGACCCAACTATGGCTACACCTTC. It is translated as CASSDRPNYGYTF.

The chain combines TRBV7-9 with TRBJ1-1; 7 bases line up with TRBD1. Germline lookup yields CDR1 SEHNR and CDR2 FQNEAQ (reference sequence). The CDR3 totals 16 residues. Trimming cost V 6 bases and J 0 bases; bases outside gene matches: 10. The DNA of the CDR3 is TGTGCCAGCAGTCCACAGGGGCCCGCTATGAACACTGAAGCTTTCTTT. Protein: CASSPQGPAMNTEAFF.

This clone was seen a handful of times. This chain joins TRBV5-6 and TRBJ2-1; TRBD2 agrees at 16 bases. This CDR3 is 17 amino acids long. Germline CDR1 SGHDT, CDR2 YYEEEE. V lost 3 bases, J lost 9 bases, and 9 bases stayed unmatched. As DNA, the CDR3 is TGTGCCAGCAGCTCGTTTGGGACTAGCGGGGGGGCTATTGAGCAGTTCTTC. Translated, it gives CASSSFGTSGGAIEQFF.

This clone turned up a few times. This chain uses TRBV25-1 with TRBJ1-3; a possible D gene is TRBD1 (6 bases). This CDR3 spans 15 amino acids. Per germline, CDR1 MGHDK and CDR2 SYGVNS. The ends were cut back, 4 bases at V and 0 bases at J, with 10 bases in the middle. CDR3 nucleotides: TGTGCCAGCAGTGCAGGACAGAGCTCTGGAAACACCATATATTTT. As protein: CASSAGQSSGNTIYF.

The rearrangement uses TRBV19 and TRBJ2-3, with 7 bases fitting TRBD2. The germline gives CDR1 LNHDA, CDR2 SQIVND (reference sequence). Losses at the gene ends were 4 bases for V and 1 base for J; bases not matched to a gene: 5. The CDR3 has 15 residues. Here the CDR3 DNA reads TGTGCCAGTAGTAAGGCGGGAGTTGGCACAGATACGCAGTATTTT. Translating gives CASSKAGVGTDTQYF.

The chain uses TRBV10-3 and TRBJ1-2; tentatively, D is TRBD1 (5 bases). V shed 3 bases and J shed 6 bases, with 20 bases lying between them. Germline V gene lookup returns CDR1 ENHRY and CDR2 SYGVKD. The CDR3 loop spans 16 amino acids. Here the CDR3 DNA reads TGTGCCATCAGTGAAATTATGGGGCTGCGGAAGAATGGCTACACCTTC. Translation: CAISEIMGLRKNGYTF.

The gene calls are TRBV6-1 and TRBJ2-1; D unresolved. Germline-derived CDR1 and CDR2 are MNHNS and SASEGT. The CDR3 sequence is 12 residues long. V lost 0 bases to trimming and J lost 8 bases, with 5 bases between them. As DNA, the CDR3 is TGTGCCAGCAGTGAAGCGTTCTATGAGCAGTTCTTC. It yields the protein CASSEAFYEQFF.

The chain employs TRBV6-1 and TRBJ1-2; TRBD1 is a possible D gene (5 bases). This CDR3 comprises 12 residues. Germline CDR1 is MNHNS and CDR2 is SASEGT. The germline V and J ends were trimmed by 8 bases and 5 bases, with 12 bases remaining between them. The CDR3 region has the DNA TGTGCCAGCCGACGGGACCTTTATGGCTACACCTTC. Its translation is CASRRDLYGYTF.

This clone was observed a few times. The chain joins TRBV5-1 to TRBJ2-3, with D perhaps matching TRBD1 (5 bases). This CDR3 is 15 amino acids long. V lost 6 bases to trimming and J lost 2 bases, with 16 bases between them. Germline CDR1 SGHRS, CDR2 YFSETQ. The CDR3, as DNA: TGCGCCAGCAACGAATGGGGCATTTCCACAGATACGCAGTATTTT. It codes for CASNEWGISTDTQYF.

This clone was detected a few times. The V gene is TRBV5-1, the J gene TRBJ2-3; the match to TRBD1 covers 9 bases. Germline loops: CDR1 SGHRS, CDR2 YFSETQ. The V gene end was trimmed by 4 bases and the J gene end by 8 bases; junction bases not matched to a gene: 8. This CDR3 has 14 residues. For the CDR3, the DNA is TGCGCCAGCAGCGGGGACAGGGCGGGGAGTACGCAGTATTTT. Translation gives CASSGDRAGSTQYF.

The rearrangement links TRBV5-1 to TRBJ2-5, with D perhaps matching TRBD2 (6 bases). Between the trimmed V and J ends, which lost 1 base and 2 bases, there was a span of 15 bases. CDR1 and CDR2 from the germline V gene are SGHRS and YFSETQ. The CDR3 spans 16 residues. CDR3 DNA: TGCGCCAGCAGCTTGCAGAGGAGGGGCATACAAGAGACCCAGTACTTC. Its translation is CASSLQRRGIQETQYF.

This sequence joins TRBV2 and TRBJ2-6, with no clear D. This CDR3 has 15 amino acids. Germline lookup yields CDR1 SNHLY and CDR2 FYNNEI. Trimming cost V 3 bases and J 0 bases, with 6 bases left between them. This CDR3 reads CASSDAFSGANVLTF. CDR3 DNA: TGTGCCAGCAGTGACGCGTTCTCTGGGGCCAACGTCCTGACTTTC.

The chain links TRBV6-1 to TRBJ1-4, with D tentatively TRBD1 (5 bases). Germline loops: CDR1 MNHNS, CDR2 SASEGT. V was clipped by 1 base and J by 0 bases, with 9 bases between them. The CDR3 contains 16 residues. The CDR3 DNA follows: TGTGCCAGCAGTGAAGATGTCAGGGCAACTAATGAAAAACTGTTTTTT. Amino acids: CASSEDVRATNEKLFF.

The chain has TRBV6-5 and TRBJ2-1; D perhaps matches TRBD2 (5 bases). The V gene's germline CDR1 is MNHEY and CDR2 SVGAGI. This CDR3 is built from 15 residues. V lost 2 bases and J lost 3, with 11 bases in between. The CDR3 DNA reads as TGTGCCAGCAGTTACGGCGCGGGTGTCTACAATGAGCAGTTCTTC. This gives the protein CASSYGAGVYNEQFF.

The CDR3 loop reads CASSFRQMNTEAFF. DNA of the CDR3: TGTGCCAGCAGTTTCAGGCAGATGAACACTGAAGCTTTCTTT. This rearrangement joins TRBV27 to TRBJ1-1; D not resolved. The CDR3 sequence is 14 residues long. Germline CDR1 is MNHEY and CDR2 is SMNVEV (reference sequence). Trimming stripped 3 bases from V and 0 bases from J, with 8 bases between.

The J gene is TRBJ2-7, the V gene TRBV6-4; 8 bases align to TRBD2. The CDR3 covers 15 residues. Germline V gene data show CDR1 as MRHNA and CDR2 as SNTAGT. V shed 9 bases, J shed 2 bases, and the junction held 12 bases outside the gene matches. The CDR3 protein is CARLSSLAVPYEQYF. The CDR3, as DNA: TGTGCCAGACTATCTTCACTAGCGGTGCCCTACGAGCAGTACTTC.

This clone has only a few counts. V is TRBV6-6 and J is TRBJ1-5, with D maybe TRBD1 (5 bases). The V and J ends lost 5 bases and 3 bases respectively, with 8 bases between them. Germline assignment: CDR1 MNHNY and CDR2 SVGAGI (reference sequence). The CDR3 length is 13 residues. The DNA for the CDR3 is TGTGCCAGCAGTGGGGGGACCAATCAGCCCCAGCATTTT. Its translation: CASSGGTNQPQHF.

This clone appeared once. The chain employs TRBV6-1 and TRBJ2-4, with TRBD2 identical over 15 bases. The CDR3 length is 20 residues. Trimming took 3 bases from V and 4 from J; bases not matched to a gene: 13. The germline CDR1 and CDR2 sequences are MNHNS and SASEGT. The CDR3 here is CASSDRRGLAGGQGKNIQYF. DNA of the CDR3: TGTGCCAGCAGTGACCGCCGAGGACTAGCGGGGGGGCAGGGTAAAAACATTCAGTACTTC.

The V call is TRBV6-5, the J call TRBJ1-2, with 11 bases aligning to TRBD1. The CDR3 is 16 residues long. Germline CDR1 reads MNHEY; CDR2 reads SVGAGI. The V gene end was trimmed by 2 bases and the J gene end by 4 bases; junction bases not matched to a gene: 6. CDR3 DNA sequence: TGTGCCAGCAGTTACACCAGGACAGGGGGCGGCTATGGCTACACCTTC. It translates to CASSYTRTGGGYGYTF.

The chain couples TRBV7-2 to TRBJ2-5; D gene unclear. The V end lost 5 bases, the J end lost 5 bases, and 12 bases lay between the germline ends. This CDR3 has 13 amino acids. Germline-derived CDR1 and CDR2 are SGHTA and FQGNSA. The CDR3 DNA is TGTGCCAGCAGCCGGTCCCGGTGGGAGACCCAGTACTTC. Translating gives CASSRSRWETQYF.